This T cell receptor (beta chain) is from a study of blood T cell repertoires in COVID-19. Study context: Samples of COVID-19 (acute and convalescent) were obtained from the United States, Italy and Spain. PBMCs, B-cell-depleted T cells, or T cells were the source of the cDNA or gDNA that made up the material.

Per the study methods: Amplification with reference gene primers provided the estimates of nucleated cell counts. Repertoires were generated with immunoSEQ multiplex PCR, while TCRdb's copy carries only in-frame clones and drops some. V, J and clone size derive from that table, while D and trimming were established from the DNA sequence. Of hundreds of thousands of clones in the sample, about four fifths were seen once. This CDR3 has 15 amino acids. The V segment lost 4 bases and the J segment 3 bases; nucleotides outside the gene matches: 6. Per the germline V gene, CDR1 is MNHEY and CDR2 is SVGAGI.

The sample consisted of peripheral blood. The rearrangement uses TRBV6-5 and TRBJ2-7; TRBD1 agrees at 10 bases. This sequence was found in a woman aged 80 or older with acute or convalescent COVID-19. This CDR3 reads CASSSADRGLYEQYF. As DNA, the CDR3 is TGTGCCAGCAGTTCGGCTGACAGGGGGCTCTACGAGCAGTACTTC.